A single sample is the source of the 17 T cell receptor beta chains below, sequenced in a study of T-cell memory formation after mild COVID-19. TCRdb used MiXCR to reprocess the 5' RACE reads, holding one entry per CDR3 protein. This repertoire shows about 300,000 distinct CDR3 sequences, less than 20% found once; its top ten account for 21%. The specimen sequenced was PBMCs or a T cell subset sorted from them (not recorded which). The source is a man aged 18-30 years who had mild COVID-19 (a few samples of this study predate the infection). Cell type and time point are not known.

This clonotype was detected a few times. This chain joins TRBV6-6 and TRBJ2-7, with 7 nucleotides matching TRBD1. J was trimmed by 3 bases and V by 6 bases; bases with no gene match: 2. Germline CDR1 reads MNHNY; CDR2 reads SVGAGI (reference sequence). The CDR3 has 12 residues. CDR3 amino acids: CASSHRGYEQYF. The DNA of the CDR3 is TGTGCCAGCAGCCACAGGGGCTACGAGCAGTACTTC.

This clonotype has a count of ten or more. The J gene is TRBJ2-7, the V gene TRBV10-3, with D tentatively TRBD2 (6 bases). V lost 0 bases and J 5 bases, leaving 14 bases between the germline ends. Germline CDR1 ENHRY, CDR2 SYGVKD. The CDR3 runs to 15 residues. The CDR3 DNA reads TGTGCCATCAGTGAGTCGTTCGGGACTGCAAACGAGCAGTACGTC. Its protein product is CAISESFGTANEQYV.

The chain joins TRBV11-2 to TRBJ1-5; a possible D gene is TRBD1 (5 bases). Germline V gene sequence: CDR1 SGHAT, CDR2 FQNNGV. The CDR3 spans 13 residues. Trimming left V 5 bases short and J 4 bases short, with 9 bases between. The CDR3 here is CASSEDMNQPQHF. DNA of the CDR3: TGTGCCAGCAGCGAGGACATGAATCAGCCCCAGCATTTT.

V usage is TRBV6-2 or TRBV6-3 and J usage is TRBJ1-1; TRBD1 is a possible D gene (6 bases). Per the germline V gene, CDR1 is MNHEY and CDR2 is SVGEGT. Trimming cost V 2 bases and J 10 bases, with 17 bases left between them. There are 14 residues in the CDR3. CDR3 loop: CASSYPNRGGGAFF. CDR3 nucleotide sequence: TGTGCCAGCAGTTACCCGAATAGGGGAGGGGGAGCTTTCTTT.

V is TRBV5-1 and J is TRBJ2-7, with D unresolved. The CDR3 totals 13 residues. With 3 bases removed from V and 0 bases from J, the gap between germline ends came to 7 bases. Germline lookup yields CDR1 SGHRS and CDR2 YFSETQ. CDR3 amino acids: CASSWSDSYEQYF. The CDR3 DNA is TGCGCCAGCAGCTGGTCAGACTCCTACGAGCAGTACTTC.

The chain has TRBV29-1 and TRBJ1-5; D is undetermined. V was trimmed by 4 bases and J by 6 bases, leaving 16 bases between them. Germline lookup yields CDR1 SQVTM and CDR2 ANQGSEA. The CDR3 is made up of 14 amino acids. The CDR3 reads CSVGVAGDSQPQHF. CDR3 DNA sequence: TGCAGCGTTGGCGTGGCTGGTGATAGTCAGCCCCAGCATTTT.

This clonotype was counted at least ten times. The V and J genes are TRBV4-1 and TRBJ1-3; unclear D gene. The V gene lost 4 bases and the J gene lost 0 bases, with 16 bases spanning the gap. The CDR3 consists of 17 residues. Germline CDR1 MGHRA, CDR2 YSYEKL. CDR3 loop: CASSRGVARNSGNTIYF. For the CDR3, the DNA is TGCGCCAGCAGCCGTGGGGTGGCGCGAAACTCTGGAAACACCATATATTTT.

The chain uses TRBV10-3 and TRBJ2-7; 7 bases line up with TRBD2. The CDR3 is 15 residues long. With V trimmed by 0 bases and J by 3 bases, 5 bases remained unmatched. CDR1 ENHRY and CDR2 SYGVKD come from the germline V gene. CDR3 in DNA: TGTGCCATCAGTGAGTCGTTTCCGGGGGGCTACGAGCAGTACTTC. Translated, it gives CAISESFPGGYEQYF.

This chain connects TRBV4-2 to TRBJ1-4; tentatively, D is TRBD1 (6 bases). The CDR3 is 16 amino acids. The V gene lost 0 bases and the J gene lost 4 bases, with 12 bases spanning the gap. Germline V gives CDR1 LGHNA, CDR2 YNFKEQ. This chain's CDR3 is CASSQDARGFNEKLFF. The CDR3 region has the DNA TGTGCCAGCAGCCAAGATGCCAGGGGATTTAATGAAAAACTGTTTTTT.

This clonotype has at least ten counts. The V gene is TRBV29-1, the J gene TRBJ1-1; weak D call: TRBD1 (5 bases). CDR1 and CDR2 from the germline V gene are SQVTM and ANQGSEA. V was pared by 6 bases and J by 0 bases, with 17 bases between. The CDR3 covers 15 residues. The CDR3 loop is CSVGTGWGMNTEAFF. For the CDR3, the DNA is TGCAGCGTAGGAACAGGTTGGGGCATGAACACTGAAGCTTTCTTT.

Concerning this clonotype itself: Germline is not matched at one junction end, which may reflect a read error. The chain recombines TRBV20-1 with TRBJ2-1, with TRBD2 as a possible D gene (7 bases). The CDR3 consists of 13 residues. From germline, CDR1 is DFQATT and CDR2 SNEGSKA (reference sequence). CDR3 DNA: TGCAGTGCTAGCGGGGGGCATGGAAATGCGCAGTTCTTC. Encoded protein: CSASGGHGNAQFF.

This clonotype has more than one count but fewer than ten. The chain joins TRBV18 to TRBJ1-4, with D tentatively TRBD1 (6 bases). The germline gives CDR1 KGHSH, CDR2 LQKENI. V lost 6 bases, J lost 7 bases, and 18 bases lay in between. This CDR3 is 15 amino acids long. CDR3 region: CASSPLGGGSEKLFF. DNA for the CDR3: TGTGCCAGCTCGCCCCTTGGAGGGGGGAGTGAAAAACTGTTTTTT.

This clonotype has only a few counts. The genes are TRBV7-2 and TRBJ1-2, with TRBD1 identical over 9 bases. Trimming removed 2 bases from V and 6 bases from J; junction bases left unmatched: 13. This CDR3 is built from 17 residues. From germline, CDR1 is SGHTA and CDR2 FQGNSA. The CDR3 DNA reads as TGTGCCAGCAGCTTAATGGGGCGGACAGGGGAAGTGGATGGCTACACCTTC. This codes for CASSLMGRTGEVDGYTF. The variable domain in full, with the rest retrieved from reference TRBV7-2 and TRBJ1-2, is GAGVSQSPSNKVTEKGKDVELRCDPISGHTALYWYRQSLGQGLEFLIYFQGNSAPDKSGLPSDRFSAERTGGSVSTLTIQRTQQEDSAVYLCASSLMGRTGEVDGYTFGSGTRLTVV.

This sequence joins TRBV4-1 and TRBJ1-1; D unresolved. CDR1 is MGHRA and CDR2 is YSYEKL in the germline V gene. Trimming took 6 bases from V and 1 from J, leaving 9 bases between them. The CDR3 consists of 13 residues. CDR3 bases: TGCGCCAGCAGGCATCCGGGGAACACTGAAGCTTTCTTT. It specifies CASRHPGNTEAFF.

This clonotype has more than one count but fewer than ten. The rearrangement uses TRBV5-6 and TRBJ2-2; possible D gene TRBD2, 5 bases. CDR1 is SGHDT, CDR2 YYEEEE, per germline. This CDR3 region has 11 residues. V gave up 7 bases and J gave up 6 bases, with 7 bases separating them. CDR3 protein: CASRGSGELFF. CDR3 sequence (DNA): TGTGCCAGCCGCGGGTCCGGGGAGCTGTTTTTT.

J is TRBJ2-3 and V is TRBV4-3; no clear D. The ends were cut back, 1 base at V and 6 bases at J, with 14 bases in the middle. CDR1 is LGHNA and CDR2 is YSLEER in the germline V gene. The CDR3 loop spans 15 amino acids. The CDR3 sequence is CASSQVGQPRDTQYF. In nucleotides, the CDR3 is TGCGCCAGCAGCCAAGTTGGGCAGCCTAGGGATACGCAGTATTTT.

This clonotype was picked up a small number of times. The CDR3 protein is CSARVVRTKNTEAFF. The CDR3 DNA is TGCAGTGCTAGAGTGGTTAGGACGAAGAACACTGAAGCTTTCTTT. The V and J genes are TRBV20-1 and TRBJ1-1, with D unresolved. This CDR3 comprises 15 residues. Germline values: CDR1 DFQATT, CDR2 SNEGSKA (reference sequence). Trimming stripped 1 base from V and 1 base from J, with 13 bases between.